The sequence of this T cell receptor beta chain was determined in a study of CD4+ T cells in melanoma. Findings and limits, study-wide: Diverse differentiation states were reported for melanoma neoantigen-specific CD4+ T cells. CD8+ T cell, macrophage and B cell function reportedly correlated with neoantigen-specific CD4+ T cells.

About this clone: Its antigen remains unidentified.

The table came from immunoSEQ multiplex PCR; TCRdb's copy has only in-frame clones and leaves some out. Of more than 12,000 clones listed, 60% to 80% were seen once; the top ten hold 14%. The sequence was collected from a human donor with melanoma. The sequencing sample was made of cells from a culture (not recorded whether cultured in vitro).

This CDR3 reads CASSLSNRGGSYNEQFF. CDR3 bases: TGTGCCAGCAGTTTATCTAACCGCGGGGGGTCCTACAATGAGCAGTTCTTC. The genes are TRBV27 and TRBJ2-1; 8 nucleotides align to TRBD2. Germline loops: CDR1 MNHEY, CDR2 SMNVEV (reference sequence). The CDR3 has 17 residues. V was clipped by 0 bases and J by 1 base; unmatched bases: 5.